Presented here are 13 T cell receptor beta chains from one specimen sequenced in a study of blood T cell repertoires in COVID-19. Method: immunoSEQ multiplex PCR; TCRdb's copy keeps in-frame clones and lacks some. The table lists fewer than 250,000 clones, about 90% of them singletons, with approximately 1.2% in the top ten. Sample: peripheral blood. These receptors were collected from a man aged 25-45 years with acute or convalescent COVID-19.

The chain has TRBV7-8 and TRBJ1-3, with a possible D match to TRBD1 (5 bases). V gave up 0 bases and J gave up 2 bases, with 17 bases separating them. The CDR3 contains 18 residues. Germline V gene data show CDR1 as SGHVS and CDR2 as FQNEAQ. The CDR3 protein is CASSLARGARRTGNTIYF. CDR3 sequence (DNA): TGTGCCAGCAGCTTAGCCCGCGGGGCGCGGAGGACTGGAAACACCATATATTTT.

The chain couples TRBV4-1 to TRBJ2-3; 7 positions match TRBD2. CDR3 length equals 17 residues. Germline V gene sequence: CDR1 MGHRA, CDR2 YSYEKL. The junction had 15 bases not matched to a gene; V was cut back by 4 bases and J by 5 bases. CDR3 sequence reads: CASSPQGLAGVVDTQYF. The CDR3 DNA follows: TGCGCCAGCAGCCCCCAAGGATTGGCGGGGGTGGTAGATACGCAGTATTTT.

CDR3 amino acids: CASSLGAQGGPRLNEQFF. CDR3 DNA: TGTGCCAGCAGCTTAGGAGCACAGGGGGGGCCCCGGTTGAATGAGCAGTTCTTC. V gene TRBV11-2 combines with J gene TRBJ2-1; D is possibly TRBD1 (8 bases). The germline gives CDR1 SGHAT, CDR2 FQNNGV. Trimming shortened V by 1 base and J by 7 bases, and 23 bases separated the two germline ends. This CDR3 is 18 amino acids long. Combining the CDR3 with reference TRBV11-2 and TRBJ2-1 gives the whole variable domain EAGVAQSPRYKIIEKRQSVAFWCNPISGHATLYWYQQILGQGPKLLIQFQNNGVVDDSQLPKDRFSAERLKGVDSTLKIQPAKLEDSAVYLCASSLGAQGGPRLNEQFFGPGTRLTVL.

J is TRBJ1-6 and V is TRBV5-6, with unresolved D. CDR3 length: 15 amino acids. CDR1 SGHDT and CDR2 YYEEEE come from the germline V gene. V was cut by 3 bases and J by 0 bases, with 7 bases left in between. The CDR3 region has the DNA TGTGCCAGCAGCTGGGAGAGCTCCTATAATTCACCCCTCCACTTT. Its translation is CASSWESSYNSPLHF.

The V and J genes are TRBV15 and TRBJ1-1; D is ambiguous. Trimming cost V 5 bases and J 1 base, with 14 bases left between them. The germline V gene encodes CDR1 LNHNV and CDR2 YYDKDF (reference sequence). The CDR3 covers 15 residues. The CDR3 loop reads CATSPRRPGNTEAFF. The CDR3 region has the DNA TGTGCCACCAGCCCCCGTCGTCCCGGGAACACTGAAGCTTTCTTT.

The J gene is TRBJ2-5, the V gene TRBV4-1; 7 nucleotides align to TRBD2. V lost 3 bases and J lost 3; bases outside the gene matches: 7. The germline CDR1 and CDR2 sequences are MGHRA and YSYEKL. This CDR3 contains 15 residues. The CDR3 loop reads CASSQTGLVKETQYF. CDR3 DNA: TGCGCCAGCAGCCAGACCGGACTAGTCAAAGAGACCCAGTACTTC.

The CDR3, as DNA: TGTGCCAGCAGCCAAGAGTCGGCGGGGGATTTGGAGACCCAGTACTTC. Amino acid sequence: CASSQESAGDLETQYF. V is TRBV3-1 (or the pseudogene TRBV3-2) and J is TRBJ2-5, with 7 bases identical to TRBD2. CDR3 length: 16 residues. Unmatched junction bases numbered 9, after V lost 0 bases and J lost 5 bases. Germline CDR1 is LGHDT and CDR2 is YNNKEL (reference sequence).

V gene TRBV5-1 combines with J gene TRBJ2-3; D is undetermined. This CDR3 has 14 residues. Germline loops: CDR1 SGHRS, CDR2 YFSETQ. Trimming took off 4 bases at V and 0 bases at J, with 9 bases between the two ends. CDR3 sequence reads: CASSGSLSTDTQYF. The CDR3 region has the DNA TGCGCCAGCAGCGGTAGCCTAAGCACAGATACGCAGTATTTT.

V gene TRBV5-4 combines with J gene TRBJ1-2; 8 bases map to TRBD1. V dropped 0 bases and J dropped 3; count of bases not matched to a gene: 7. The CDR3 is 16 amino acids. Germline values: CDR1 SGHNT, CDR2 YYREEE (reference sequence). As DNA, the CDR3 is TGTGCCAGCAGCTTGGGAGGACAGGGCCGGGACTATGGCTACACCTTC. Its translation: CASSLGGQGRDYGYTF.

This chain uses TRBV4-1 with TRBJ1-5; 8 bases agree with TRBD1. The CDR3 runs to 13 residues. Germline CDR1 is MGHRA and CDR2 is YSYEKL. V gave up 6 bases and J gave up 4 bases; unmatched junction bases: 2. CDR3 coding DNA: TGCGCCAGCAGGCAGGGGGCTAATCAGCCCCAGCATTTT. Residues: CASRQGANQPQHF.

This rearrangement joins TRBV19 to TRBJ2-2; no clear D gene. The CDR3 has 13 residues. Germline CDR1 and CDR2: LNHDA and SQIVND (reference sequence). V gave up 6 bases and J gave up 1 base, with 6 bases separating them. The CDR3 reads CASSWQNTGELFF. CDR3 DNA sequence: TGTGCCAGTAGCTGGCAGAACACCGGGGAGCTGTTTTTT.

The genes are TRBV9 and TRBJ2-2; 7 nucleotides agree with TRBD2. The CDR3 totals 15 residues. CDR1 and CDR2 from the germline V gene are SGDLS and YYNGEE. V dropped 5 bases and J dropped 2; count of bases not matched to a gene: 6. Here the CDR3 reads CASSAGDSNTGELFF. Here the CDR3 DNA reads TGTGCCAGCAGTGCGGGAGATTCAAACACCGGGGAGCTGTTTTTT.

The rearrangement uses TRBV7-3 and TRBJ2-7; 7 nucleotides match TRBD2. Germline V gives CDR1 SGHTA, CDR2 FQGTGA. CDR3 size: 13 residues. With V trimmed by 1 base and J by 6 bases, 3 bases remained unmatched. This chain's CDR3 is CASSLITGGEQYF. CDR3 bases: TGTGCCAGCAGCTTAATAACGGGGGGCGAGCAGTACTTC.